This T cell receptor (beta chain) was observed in a study of shared clonotypes between healthy human individuals. Sequencing was performed with immunoSEQ multiplex PCR; in TCRdb, only in-frame clones are kept and a portion is missing. The data contain roughly 1 million clones, under 80% of them singletons. Germline CDR1 PRHDT, CDR2 FYEKMQ (reference sequence). This CDR3 has 16 amino acids. Germline trimming cut 5 bases from V and 3 bases from J; bases unmatched to any gene: 7. Of note for this clone: Its antigen is currently unknown.

General study results and limits: Compared with memory subsets, naive subsets generally had larger estimated richness.

This receptor was identified in a man between 18 and 29 years old in good health. The sample consisted of memory CD4+ T cells sorted from blood. Regarding subset: CD45RA-negative fraction. The chain uses TRBV13 and TRBJ2-7; 13 bases agree with TRBD2. Written as DNA, the CDR3 is TGTGCCAGCAGCGACCGACGGACTAGCGGGAGCTACGAGCAGTACTTC. Protein product: CASSDRRTSGSYEQYF.